This T cell receptor beta chain was profiled in a study of cytomegalovirus exposure and HLA in healthy donors. Study findings and constraints: Some highly shared sequence variants likely arose as a pipeline artifact. A later analysis linked roughly 17,000 TCR beta sequences to HLA alleles at 0.05 false discovery rate.

Sample share makes this clone medium-sized. Its antigen is undetermined. It was with 60 Vbeta and 13 Jbeta primers that the PCR ran. Produced via immunoSEQ multiplex PCR; TCRdb's table is partial and in-frame only. The data contain 95,000 to 110,000 clones, roughly 80% of them singletons. The CDR3 is made up of 15 amino acids. The trim removed 0 bases at V and 0 bases at J, leaving 2 bases unmatched. Germline CDR1 and CDR2: LGHNA and YNFKEQ. Likely unrecorded immune exposures existed in these nominally healthy donors. The gene calls are TRBV4-2 and TRBJ2-7; 7 bases match TRBD1. Sequencing was done on a sample of PBMCs. The TCR sequence derives from a man younger than 40 in good health and CMV-seronegative. CDR3 nucleotide sequence: TGTGCCAGCAGCCAAGAAAGGGACAGCTCCTACGAGCAGTACTTC. This translates into CASSQERDSSYEQYF.